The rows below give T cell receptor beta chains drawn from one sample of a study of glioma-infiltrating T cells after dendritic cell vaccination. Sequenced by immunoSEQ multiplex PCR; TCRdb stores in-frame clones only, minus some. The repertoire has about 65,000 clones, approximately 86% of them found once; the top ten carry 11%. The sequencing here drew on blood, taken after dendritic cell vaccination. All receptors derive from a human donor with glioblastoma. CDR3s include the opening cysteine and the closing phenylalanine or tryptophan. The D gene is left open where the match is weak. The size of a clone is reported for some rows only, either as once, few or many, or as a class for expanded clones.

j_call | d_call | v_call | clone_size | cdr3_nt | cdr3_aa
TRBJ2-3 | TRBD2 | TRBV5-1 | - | TGCGCCAGCAGCTCTATGACTAGCAGAGATACGCAGTATTTT | CASSSMTSRDTQYF
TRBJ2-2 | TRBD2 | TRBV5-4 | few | TGTGCCAGCAGCTTGGGGAGCGGGGGGCCCACCGGGGAGCTGTTTTTT | CASSLGSGGPTGELFF
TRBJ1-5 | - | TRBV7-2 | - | TGTGCCAGCAGCCAGCGGGCGGGGTTTGGGCAGCCCCAGCATTTT | CASSQRAGFGQPQHF
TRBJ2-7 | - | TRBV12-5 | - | TGTGCTAGTGGTTTGGTAGCGTTTCCCTACGAGCAGTACTTC | CASGLVAFPYEQYF
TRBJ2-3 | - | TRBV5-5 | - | TGTGCCAGCAGCTTGGATAGGGGCGCGGATACGCAGTATTTT | CASSLDRGADTQYF
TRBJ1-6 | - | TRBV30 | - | TGTGCCTGGAACGCCCAGGGTTATAATTCACCCCTCCACTTT | CAWNAQGYNSPLHF
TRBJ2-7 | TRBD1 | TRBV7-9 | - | TGTGCCAGCAGCGAACCCGGGACAGCCTACGAGCAGTACTTC | CASSEPGTAYEQYF
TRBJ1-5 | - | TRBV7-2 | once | TGTGCCAGCAGCTTATCGAGGGATCAGCCCCAGCATTTT | CASSLSRDQPQHF
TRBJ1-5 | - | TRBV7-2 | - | TGTGCCAGCAGCTTAGGGAGGGGAGCTGGTCAGCCCCAGCATTTT | CASSLGRGAGQPQHF
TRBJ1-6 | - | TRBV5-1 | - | TGCGCCAGCACACAAGGACAGCCTAATTCCCCCCTCCACTTT | CASTQGQPNSPLHF
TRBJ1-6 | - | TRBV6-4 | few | TGTGCCAGCAGTGACTCGTTTGGGGGGAATTCCCCCCTCCACTTT | CASSDSFGGNSPLHF
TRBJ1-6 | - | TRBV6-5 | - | TGTGCCAGCAGTGTACGGCCTGACAATTCCCCCCTCCACTTT | CASSVRPDNSPLHF
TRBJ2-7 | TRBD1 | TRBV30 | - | TGTGCCTGGAGTACGGGACAGATCGGCTACGAGCAGTACTTC | CAWSTGQIGYEQYF
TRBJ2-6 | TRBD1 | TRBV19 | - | TGTGCCACCCCCGGCGGGACAGGGGGCGCTGGGGCCAACGTCCTGACTTTC | CATPGGTGGAGANVLTF
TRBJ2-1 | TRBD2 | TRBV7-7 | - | TGTGCCAGCAGCTTAGTCCCGGCTAGCGGGGGGTTCTCGCCTGAGCAGTTCTTC | CASSLVPASGGFSPEQFF
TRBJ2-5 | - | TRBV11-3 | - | TGTGCCAGCAGCTTAGATCCGAGGGAGCAAGAGACCCAGTACTTC | CASSLDPREQETQYF
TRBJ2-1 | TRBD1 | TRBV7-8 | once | TGTGCCAGCAGCTTTAATGGACAGGGCTCCTACAATGAGCAGTTCTTC | CASSFNGQGSYNEQFF
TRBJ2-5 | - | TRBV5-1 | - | TGCGCCAGCAGCCCCAAGGAGGCGTTCTCTTCGTACCAAGAGACCCAGTACTTC | CASSPKEAFSSYQETQYF
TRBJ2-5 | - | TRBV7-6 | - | TGTGCCAGCAGCCCCGGGGTTTACCAAGAGACCCAGTACTTC | CASSPGVYQETQYF
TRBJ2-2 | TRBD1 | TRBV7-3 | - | TGTGCCAGCAGCTTAAGCTGGGGGACAGGGGCGAACACCGGGGAGCTGTTTTTT | CASSLSWGTGANTGELFF
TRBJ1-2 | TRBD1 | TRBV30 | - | TGTGCCTGGAGTGTACGTTCGCCAGGGGGTTATTTAGGTGGCTACACCTTC | CAWSVRSPGGYLGGYTF
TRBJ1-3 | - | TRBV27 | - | TGTGCCAGCAGTGCCCGGCAGGGTTCCTCTGGAAACACCATATATTTT | CASSARQGSSGNTIYF
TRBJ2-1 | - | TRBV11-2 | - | TGTGCCAGCAGCCTCCGCGGGACCCGGGCCTACAATGAGCAGTTCTTC | CASSLRGTRAYNEQFF
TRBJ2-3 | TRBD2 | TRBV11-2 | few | TGTGCCAGCAGATCCTGGGGGGGTGTGGCAGATACGCAGTATTTT | CASRSWGGVADTQYF
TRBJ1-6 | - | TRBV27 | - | TGTGCCAGCAACGCAGGGGCGAGGGGTTCACCCCTCCACTTT | CASNAGARGSPLHF
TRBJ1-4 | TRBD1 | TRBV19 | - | TGTGCCAGTAGTATAACGGGACAGGTTGCAACTAATGAAAAACTGTTTTTT | CASSITGQVATNEKLFF
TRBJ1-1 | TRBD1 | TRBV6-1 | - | TGTGCCAGCAGTGAGAAAAGGACAGGCCAAGCTTTCTTT | CASSEKRTGQAFF
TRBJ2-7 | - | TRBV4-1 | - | TGCGCCAGCAGCCTGTGCGTTGTTTGCGGTACTATGGACGAGCAGTACTTC | CASSLCVVCGTMDEQYF
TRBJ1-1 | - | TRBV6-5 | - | TGTGCCAGCAGATCCGGGAACCTACTCACTGAAGCTTTCTTT | CASRSGNLLTEAFF
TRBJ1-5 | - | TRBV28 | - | TGTGCCAGCAGTTTGGGAGGGAGCAATCAGCCCCAGCATTTT | CASSLGGSNQPQHF
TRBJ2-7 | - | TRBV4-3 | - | TGCGCCAGCAGCCAAGAGGGCAATGCCTACGAGCAGTACTTC | CASSQEGNAYEQYF
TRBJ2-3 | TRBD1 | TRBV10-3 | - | TGTGCCATCGGAGTTTCAGGGGGTACAGATACGCAGTATTTT | CAIGVSGGTDTQYF
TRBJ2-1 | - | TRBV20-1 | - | TGCAGTGCTATCCATAGCAATGAGCAGTTCTTC | CSAIHSNEQFF
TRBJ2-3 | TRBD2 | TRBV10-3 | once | TGTGCCATCAGTGAGTCGCGGGGGGCTCCAGATACGCAGTATTTT | CAISESRGAPDTQYF
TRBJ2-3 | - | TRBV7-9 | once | TGTGCCAGCAGCTTAGATTATCGTCTATTCACAGATACGCAGTATTTT | CASSLDYRLFTDTQYF
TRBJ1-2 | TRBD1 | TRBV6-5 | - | TGTGCCAGCAGCCAAGGGGCGACAGGGTACAACACCTTC | CASSQGATGYNTF